This record looks at one TCR beta chain sequence and its context. This clone has just one count. The antigen it recognizes is unknown. Per-base qualities were not stored, and no clone one base away is much larger. Using the deep immunoSEQ assay, TCR CDR3 regions were amplified from genomic DNA by multiplex PCR. Extracted genomic DNA from each cell subset was distributed evenly across all wells of several immunoSEQ 96-well plates, and each plate was treated as a replicate. Each replicate PCR for sorted subsets received around 200 ng genomic DNA, equal to roughly 33,000 T cell genomes. Purified libraries were measured with a Qubit 3.0 fluorometer, size-checked on a Bioanalyzer 2100, and measured again with the KAPA Library Quantification kit. Every immunoSEQ 96-well plate was sequenced on a separate single-read 150-cycle Illumina NextSeq 550 flow cell. Concerning the study's data processing: Because the immunoSEQ output included only junctional sequences and no quality scores, the filtering could not be the same as the filtering used for full-length reads. To assign V/J genes and CDR3, sequences were annotated using PyIR, a Python wrapper for IgBLAST v1.9, with IMGT germline references. Any read was removed if the V/J assignment was weak (E-value above 1e-6), the CDR3 was missing, or the read contained stop codons, out-of-frame junctions, or ambiguous translated residues. A V3J clonotype was defined by an identical inferred V gene, J gene, and CDR3 amino acid sequence. Percentage overlap between repertoires was calculated by dividing the number of shared unique clonotypes by the size of the smaller repertoire. Repertoire richness was assessed with RTK rarefaction, the Chao1 estimator, and Recon v2.1 estimates of unobserved clonotypes. For all TCRbeta clonotypes obtained by the gDNA method from a few donors, generation probabilities were computed with OLGA. TCRdb's version of the immuneACCESS table is confined to in-frame rearrangements and falls short of the full clone set. An unresolved V gene accounts for under half of the shortfall where checked; the remainder is of unknown origin. V, J and clone size derive from that table, while D and trimming were established from the DNA sequence. This sample is represented by 400,000 or so clones; around 96% of them were singletons. The ten largest clones capture around 0.3% of the sample.

This specimen belongs to a study of shared clonotypes between healthy human individuals (dated by TCRdb to between 2020 and 2021). Regarding the research as a whole: The cohort included a few men and a couple of women between 18 and 49 years of age. For each donor, three plates each were used for CD4 naive and CD4 memory, two plates were used for CD8 naive, and one plate was used for CD8 memory. Blood TCR repertoires of about 5 healthy adults were deeply sequenced to estimate repertoire size and the extent of clonotype sharing between individuals. To increase sequencing depth and limit assay-specific biases, different laboratories used diverse techniques to prepare libraries and sequence TCR repertoires. Per donor, leukapheresis produced somewhere between about 0.85 and 9.5 billion PBMCs. The study at large found these results: The small number of donors limited the genetic and exposure-history diversity represented. Rarefaction of sorted-subset datasets indicated incomplete sequencing despite the large sequencing depth. Across a few donors, about 4.5% of naive CD4, roughly 3.8% of naive CD8, about 2.3% of memory CD4, and about 0.44% of memory CD8 clonotypes were shared. Estimated clonotype richness was generally larger for naive than for memory subsets. Pairwise subsampling indicated that sequencing depth was expected to affect the degree of clonotype sharing among donors. Higher generation probabilities were observed for clonotypes shared by all four sorted-subset donors than for non-shared clonotypes. Sampling was restricted to blood, and TCR repertoires in tissues likely differ from the TCR repertoires found in blood.

Relative to germline, V is 0 bases shorter and J is 0 bases shorter, with 6 bases between their ends. From the cysteine through the phenylalanine, the CDR3 covers 15 amino acids. Just the 45-base CDR3 DNA is kept, in frame starting at base 1. The germline V gene encodes CDR1 SGHNT and CDR2 YENEEA. Donors were healthy HIV-negative adults with no recently reported acute infections or vaccinations. All donors were Caucasian adults living in Nashville, Tennessee, USA. CD8 memory samples were composed of magnetically selected CD45RO+ cells combined with CCR7-negative CD45RA+ effector memory (TemRA) cells. Blood was obtained by leukapheresis, after which PBMCs were separated by Ficoll-Histopaque density gradient centrifugation and cryopreserved in liquid nitrogen vapor phase. Analytical flow cytometry was used to check the purity and quantity of every magnetically sorted T cell population. Each sorted fraction had its genomic DNA isolated and then quantified by UV absorbance on a Nanodrop 2000c.

This chain joins TRBV11-3 to TRBJ1-3, with a tentative D gene TRBD1 over 5 matching bases. This receptor was taken from a man aged 25-45 years in good health. Source material: memory CD8+ T cells sorted from blood. According to the study, the label for this sample's cell subset or site signals: CD45RO+ cells pooled with CCR7-negative TemRA cells. The DNA reads as follows: TGTGCCAGCAGCTTAGATGGACACTCTGGAAACACCATATATTTT. It is translated as CASSLDGHSGNTIYF. The reference TRBV11-3 and TRBJ1-3 proteins fill in what lies around the CDR3, so the full variable domain reads EAGVVQSPRYKIIEKKQPVAFWCNPISGHNTLYWYLQNLGQGPELLIRYENEEAVDDSQLPKDRFSAERLKGVDSTLKIQPAELGDSAVYLCASSLDGHSGNTIYFGEGSWLTVV.